These T cell receptor beta chains were read from a single sample in a study of regulatory T cells in long-lasting Graves disease. TCRdb fed the multiplex PCR reads into MiXCR, producing one record per CDR3 protein. Altogether a few hundred thousand distinct CDR3 sequences are present, about 13% being singletons, with the ten largest covering 10%. The same sample was also used in a study of T cells in Graves' hyperthyroidism and ophthalmopathy.

Here the sequenced sample was peripheral blood mononuclear cells (PBMCs), taken at new diagnosis, from a patient treated with antithyroid drugs. Receptors originate from a man younger than 40 with Graves disease. The CDR3 runs from the conserved cysteine through the conserved F or W. Fields, in order: J gene, D gene, clone size, V gene, CDR3 DNA, CDR3 protein. The D gene is left open where the match is weak. Some rows mark clone size as missing; the rest say once, few, many or name a class of expanded clone.

>TRBJ1-1|TRBD1|.|TRBV20-1
TGCAGTGCTAAGACAGGGGGCGCGAACACTGAAGCTTTCTTT
CSAKTGGANTEAFF
>TRBJ2-1|TRBD2|.|TRBV29-1
TGCAGCGTTGAGAGGGGCAGCGGGGTAGACAATGAGCAGTTCTTC
CSVERGSGVDNEQFF
>TRBJ1-3|.|.|TRBV27
TGTGCCAGCAGTTTTTCAGGTGGAAGCACCATATATTTT
CASSFSGGSTIYF
>TRBJ2-1|.|many|TRBV29-1
TGCAGCGTTGAAGATCCTTGGCAGGGGCTAGGCAATGAGCAGTTCTTC
CSVEDPWQGLGNEQFF
>TRBJ1-1|.|many|TRBV6-1
TGTGCCAGCAGCGGGGGACGGGATACTGAAGCTTTCTTT
CASSGGRDTEAFF
>TRBJ2-1|TRBD2|.|TRBV11-2
TGTGCCAGCAGTCGCCGACCTCTAGCGGGAGTCGACAATGAGCAGTTCTTC
CASSRRPLAGVDNEQFF
>TRBJ2-5|TRBD1|few|TRBV18
TGTGCCAGCTCGCGACAGGGTGTCCAAGAGACCCAGTACTTC
CASSRQGVQETQYF
>TRBJ1-1|.|few|TRBV3-1
TGTGCCAGCAGCCAACCTCGGGTACAGATGAACACTGAAGCTTTCTTT
CASSQPRVQMNTEAFF
>TRBJ1-5|.|few|TRBV27
TGTGCCAGCAGTTTATATGCAGGGAGTAGCAATCAGCCCCAGCATTTT
CASSLYAGSSNQPQHF
>TRBJ1-4|.|many|TRBV20-1
TGCAGTGCCGGAATGGGTGGAAAACTGTTTTTT
CSAGMGGKLFF
>TRBJ1-5|.|.|TRBV6-5
TGTGCCAGCAGTTACGAGGACAAGGCTCAGCCCCAGCATTTT
CASSYEDKAQPQHF
>TRBJ2-5|.|.|TRBV24-1
TGTGCCACCAGTGACCCTGCCCGGGCCCAAGAGACCCAGTACTTC
CATSDPARAQETQYF
>TRBJ2-5|.|many|TRBV19
TGTGCCAGTAGTATAGACAGGCAAGAGACCCAGTACTTC
CASSIDRQETQYF
>TRBJ2-5|TRBD1|few|TRBV6-4
TGTGCCAGCAGCCGCTCAGGGGGCGGATGGGGGGAGACCCAGTACTTC
CASSRSGGGWGETQYF
>TRBJ2-1|.|few|TRBV18
TGTGCCAGCTCAAACAGGCTCGGCAGGAGCTCCTACAATGAGCAGTTCTTC
CASSNRLGRSSYNEQFF
>TRBJ2-7|TRBD2|.|TRBV5-1
TGCGCCAGCAGCTTGGGACTAGCGGGAGTAGTAGAGCAGTACTTC
CASSLGLAGVVEQYF
>TRBJ2-5|TRBD1|few|TRBV24-1
TGTGCCACCAGTGATCCCGGACAGGGGGCGGGGGCAGAGACCCAGTACTTC
CATSDPGQGAGAETQYF
>TRBJ2-2|TRBD1|many|TRBV19
TGTGCCAGTAGTTTGATCCCGGGACAGAGCACCGGGGAGCTGTTTTTT
CASSLIPGQSTGELFF
>TRBJ1-2|.|few|TRBV20-1
TGCAGTGCCCCGGGGGGGTCCCGCGCGTATGGCTACACCTTC
CSAPGGSRAYGYTF
>TRBJ2-5|.|.|TRBV12-3/TRBV12-4
TGTGCCAGCAGTTTGGGCGGGACCCTGGTAGTAGAGACCCAGTACTTC
CASSLGGTLVVETQYF
>TRBJ2-2|.|many|TRBV2
TGTGCCAGCAAAGGCAGAACGAACACCGGGGAGCTGTTTTTT
CASKGRTNTGELFF
>TRBJ1-2|TRBD1|many|TRBV24-1
TGTGCCACCAGTGACCCGGGACAGGGGGTGGAGGGCTACACCTTC
CATSDPGQGVEGYTF
>TRBJ2-3|TRBD2|.|TRBV19
TGTGCCAGTAGTGCCGCTAGCGGGAGGGCGGGAGATACGCAGTATTTT
CASSAASGRAGDTQYF
>TRBJ2-5|.|many|TRBV10-3
TGTGCCATCAGTGAGTCGAAGAGGCAGAGTTGGTTTGAGACCCAGTACTTC
CAISESKRQSWFETQYF
>TRBJ1-1|.|many|TRBV29-1
TGCAGCGTTGACCTCCTGGAGCTCCGGACAGCGAACACTGAAGCTTTCTTT
CSVDLLELRTANTEAFF
>TRBJ2-2|TRBD2|many|TRBV6-1
TGTGCCAGAAGGACTAGCGGGAGCGGGGAGCTGTTTTTT
CARRTSGSGELFF
>TRBJ2-2|.|many|TRBV5-1
TGCGCCAGCAGCTTGACAAGGACCAAGGGCGGGGAGCTGTTTTTT
CASSLTRTKGGELFF
>TRBJ2-1|TRBD2|.|TRBV30
TGTGCCTGGTCCTTAGCGGGAGGTACCAATGAGCAGTTCTTC
CAWSLAGGTNEQFF
>TRBJ2-5|TRBD2|.|TRBV3-1
TGTGCCAGCAGACATCACCTAACTAGCGGGAAGGAGACCCAGTACTTC
CASRHHLTSGKETQYF
>TRBJ2-3|TRBD1|.|TRBV20-1
TGCAGTGCGCTCCCTGGGGACAGGGGAACAGATACGCAGTATTTT
CSALPGDRGTDTQYF
>TRBJ1-4|.|many|TRBV7-9
TGTGCCAGCAGCTTCAGGCAGGCTAATGAAAAACTGTTTTTT
CASSFRQANEKLFF
>TRBJ1-1|.|many|TRBV7-3
TGTGCCAGCAGCTTACAGGGTCCACGAACTGAAGCTTTCTTT
CASSLQGPRTEAFF
>TRBJ2-1|.|many|TRBV6-5
TGTGCCAGCAGTTACCCGGACAGTACCAATGAGCAGTTCTTC
CASSYPDSTNEQFF
>TRBJ2-1|.|many|TRBV6-5
TGTGCCAGCAGTTACGGGGGTTGGGCCTACAATGAGCAGTTCTTC
CASSYGGWAYNEQFF
>TRBJ1-3|.|few|TRBV19
TGTGCCAGTATGGACGGACTTTCTGGAAACACCATATATTTT
CASMDGLSGNTIYF
>TRBJ2-4|.|many|TRBV20-1
TGCAGTGCTGTTGGGAATAGGATTCAGTACTTC
CSAVGNRIQYF
>TRBJ2-3|TRBD2|few|TRBV7-3
TGTGCCAGCAGCCGAGGGAGCGGGACCGCAGATACGCAGTATTTT
CASSRGSGTADTQYF